These 27 T cell receptor beta chains were all obtained from the same sample, sequenced in a study of blood T cells in healthy people across ages. A sample-barcoded 5' primer and a J-beta primer mix were used in a second PCR of roughly 7 to 11 cycles. A single record per CDR3 protein comes from TCRdb applying MiXCR to the 5' RACE reads. Of 950,000 to 1,200,000 distinct CDR3 sequences in the sample, roughly two fifths were seen once. The material sequenced was blood. The receptor source for this set is a man younger than 35 in good health.

This clonotype turned up a few times. This chain links TRBV7-2 with TRBJ2-2; the D gene is possibly TRBD2 (6 bases). Trimming removed 2 bases from V and 6 bases from J, with 19 bases in between. Germline V CDR1 and CDR2: SGHTA, FQGNSA. This CDR3 is 17 amino acids long. CDR3 amino acids: CASSLPPGVKVPGELFF. The CDR3 nucleotides read TGTGCCAGCAGCTTACCTCCGGGGGTTAAGGTCCCCGGGGAGCTGTTTTTT.

This clonotype was seen at least ten times. This chain uses TRBV29-1 with TRBJ1-5, with unresolved D. CDR1 and CDR2 (germline): SQVTM, ANQGSEA. The CDR3 extends over 10 amino acids. Trimming removed 4 bases at V and 5 bases at J, with 3 bases between. CDR3 sequence: CSVGDQPQHF. In DNA form, the CDR3 reads TGCAGCGTTGGGGATCAGCCCCAGCATTTT.

The chain is built from TRBV2 and TRBJ2-5; perhaps D is TRBD1 or TRBD2 (6 bases each). The DNA end lines up better with TRBJ2-4; the J call may be wrong. From germline, CDR1 is SNHLY and CDR2 FYNNEI. The length of the CDR3 is 15 residues. The CDR3 here is CASSARTEGGNIQYF. CDR3 nucleotide sequence: TGTGCCAGCAGCGCTCGGACAGAGGGGGGAAACATTCAGTACTTC.

The chain uses TRBV12-3 or TRBV12-4 and TRBJ1-2; 9 nucleotides align to TRBD1. With 3 bases clipped from V and 6 bases from J, the junction kept 14 bases outside the gene matches. This CDR3 has 17 amino acids. CDR3 in amino acids: CASSFGTGLRGVDGYTF. The DNA for the CDR3 is TGTGCCAGCAGTTTTGGGACAGGGCTAAGAGGAGTAGATGGCTACACCTTC.

The chain recombines TRBV30 with TRBJ1-6; 12 positions match TRBD1. Per germline, CDR1 GTSNPN and CDR2 SVGIG (reference sequence). J was trimmed by 9 bases and V by 3 bases; bases with no gene match: 6. The CDR3 covers 15 residues. For the CDR3, the DNA is TGTGCCTGGAGCGAGGGGACAGGGGGCGGTTCACCCCTCCACTTT. Amino acids: CAWSEGTGGGSPLHF.

V is TRBV13 and J is TRBJ2-2; 9 nucleotides line up with TRBD2. This CDR3 has 17 amino acids. Per germline, CDR1 PRHDT and CDR2 FYEKMQ (reference sequence). The V gene end was trimmed by 0 bases and the J gene end by 4 bases; junction bases not matched to a gene: 6. In DNA form, the CDR3 reads TGTGCCAGCAGCTTAGGCTCTAGCGGGGAAAGCACCGGGGAGCTGTTTTTT. This gives the protein CASSLGSSGESTGELFF.

The V gene is TRBV6-6, the J gene TRBJ1-5; 7 bases map to TRBD1. There are 15 residues in the CDR3. CDR1 and CDR2 from the germline V gene are MNHNY and SVGAGI (reference sequence). J gave up 6 bases and V 6 bases, and 11 bases lay outside the gene matches. Written as DNA, the CDR3 is TGTGCCAGCAGCATCAATACAGGGGAGGGTCAGCCCCAGCATTTT. Its protein product is CASSINTGEGQPQHF.

The CDR3 nucleotides are TGCGCCAGCAGCCAAGATGGAACAGGCAGCTCCTACAATGAGCAGTACTTC. This sequence encodes CASSQDGTGSSYNEQYF. The rearrangement links TRBV4-3 to TRBJ2-1; weak D call: TRBD1 (5 bases). Gene TRBJ2-7 matches the end of the DNA better, so the J call may be wrong. The CDR3 runs to 17 residues. Germline values: CDR1 LGHNA, CDR2 YSLEER.

This chain uses TRBV6-2 or TRBV6-3 with TRBJ1-6, with D perhaps matching TRBD1 (6 bases). The CDR3 extends over 13 amino acids. Germline V CDR1 and CDR2: MNHEY, SVGEGT. The V and J ends lost 7 bases and 10 bases respectively, with 14 bases between them. The CDR3, as DNA: TGTGCCAGCACCCGATCAGGGGACTCACCCCTCCACTTT. This translates into CASTRSGDSPLHF.

The chain has TRBV6-2 or TRBV6-3 and TRBJ2-3; the match to TRBD2 covers 14 bases. There are 18 residues in the CDR3. J gave up 2 bases and V 2 bases, and 6 bases lay outside the gene matches. Looked up from germline, CDR1 is MNHEY and CDR2 is SVGEGT. CDR3 nucleotides: TGTGCCAGCAGTTACCGCGGACTAGCGGGGGGCTTCACAGATACGCAGTATTTT. Translating gives CASSYRGLAGGFTDTQYF.

The chain combines TRBV3-1 with TRBJ2-5; 7 nucleotides line up with TRBD1. The germline gives CDR1 LGHDT, CDR2 YNNKEL (reference sequence). This CDR3 is built from 12 residues. The V and J ends lost 7 bases and 3 bases, in that order; junction bases with no gene match: 2. CDR3 in DNA: TGTGCCAGCACAACAGGGGAAGAGACCCAGTACTTC. Translation: CASTTGEETQYF.

This clonotype was counted between two and nine times. The chain links TRBV20-1 to TRBJ2-5; D is uncertain. The CDR3 covers 14 residues. CDR1 is DFQATT and CDR2 is SNEGSKA in the germline V gene (reference sequence). The ends were cut back, 6 bases at V and 2 bases at J, with 16 bases in the middle. The CDR3 sequence is CSASPPLGQETQYF. The CDR3 nucleotides read TGCAGTGCCTCCCCCCCGCTAGGGCAAGAGACCCAGTACTTC.

This clonotype has just a few counts. The chain joins TRBV5-1 to TRBJ2-2; D is undetermined. CDR1 is SGHRS, CDR2 YFSETQ, per germline. The length of the CDR3 is 16 residues. V was clipped by 3 bases and J by 1 base, with 13 bases between them. CDR3 sequence: CASSSKDRLNTGELFF. The CDR3 DNA sequence: TGCGCCAGCAGCTCCAAGGACCGACTGAACACCGGGGAGCTGTTTTTT.

Concerning this clonotype itself: Its ends do not fully match the called genes, so a read error is possible. This chain uses TRBV14 with TRBJ2-5; no clear D. Germline V CDR1 and CDR2: SGHDN, FVKESK. This CDR3 spans 16 amino acids. The CDR3: CAGSQDLLGIGETQYF. For the CDR3, the DNA is TGTGCCGGCAGCCAAGATCTGCTGGGAATCGGAGAGACCCAGTACTTC.

The CDR3 DNA reads as TGTGCCAGCAGCTTAAGGGGTGAGGGCAGGGGATCCTACGAGCAGTACTTC. Translated: CASSLRGEGRGSYEQYF. The chain joins TRBV9 to TRBJ2-7; tentatively, D is TRBD1 (6 bases). This CDR3 has 17 amino acids. Germline CDR1 is SGDLS and CDR2 is YYNGEE. V was shortened by 4 bases and J by 1 base, with 21 bases between the two germline ends.

The J gene is TRBJ2-5, the V gene TRBV24-1; 7 nucleotides line up with TRBD1. CDR1 is KGHDR, CDR2 SFDVKD, per germline. The CDR3 spans 16 residues. V lost 4 bases and J lost 0; bases outside the gene matches: 7. The CDR3 reads CATSEGMTGYQETQYF. DNA for the CDR3: TGTGCCACCAGTGAGGGGATGACAGGGTACCAAGAGACCCAGTACTTC.

V usage is TRBV9 and J usage is TRBJ1-4; D might be TRBD1 (6 bases). CDR1 and CDR2 (germline): SGDLS, YYNGEE. V lost 4 bases and J lost 6, with 16 bases in between. The CDR3 has 15 residues. As DNA, the CDR3 is TGTGCCAGCAGCAACAGGGTGACAGCTGATGAAAAACTGTTTTTT. Encoded protein: CASSNRVTADEKLFF.

This clonotype was counted only a few times. V is TRBV7-2 and J is TRBJ2-5; TRBD2 is a possible D gene (5 bases). The last part of the DNA fits TRBJ2-7 better; the J call may be wrong. The CDR3 length is 16 residues. Germline loops: CDR1 SGHTA, CDR2 FQGNSA. CDR3 nucleotide sequence: TGTGCCAGCAGCCTCGGGTCCCCCGGGAATCCCTACGAGCAGTACTTC. Translated: CASSLGSPGNPYEQYF.

Notes on this clonotype: A read error may be the cause here, since a much bigger clone is one base away. The missing conserved phenylalanine or tryptophan at the end of this CDR3 makes a read error likely. In nucleotides, the CDR3 is TGTGCCAGCAGCCAAAGATCTCGGACCTACGAGCAGTACCTC. It codes for CASSQRSRTYEQYL. This chain connects TRBV4-2 to TRBJ2-7; D not resolved. Germline assignment: CDR1 LGHNA and CDR2 YNFKEQ. V was pared by 2 bases and J by 2 bases, with 10 bases between. This CDR3 is 14 amino acids long.

V gene TRBV7-2 combines with J gene TRBJ2-1, with D possibly matching TRBD1 (5 bases). The germline V and J ends were trimmed by 3 bases and 9 bases, with 6 bases remaining between them. The CDR3 spans 11 residues. The V gene's germline CDR1 is SGHTA and CDR2 FQGNSA. DNA for the CDR3: TGTGCCAGCAGCTTTACAGGTGAGCAGTTCTTC. It is translated as CASSFTGEQFF.

About this clonotype: At one of its ends the junction is not consistent with the germline gene, which may arise from a read error. This chain links TRBV10-3 with TRBJ2-2; D not resolved. The CDR3 runs 12 residues. Looked up from germline, CDR1 is ENHRY and CDR2 is SYGVKD. In DNA, the CDR3 is TGTGCCATCAGAACGAACGCCGGGGAGCTGTTTTTT. This encodes CAIRTNAGELFF.

This clonotype showed up just a few times. The CDR3 DNA reads as TGTGCCAGCAGCCTAGGGGACAAGGTGAACACTGAAGCTTTCTTT. It specifies CASSLGDKVNTEAFF. V is TRBV6-6 and J is TRBJ1-1; D possibly corresponds to TRBD1 (6 bases). The CDR3 totals 15 residues. Germline assignment: CDR1 MNHNY and CDR2 SVGAGI (reference sequence). V lost 6 bases, J lost 0 bases, and 14 bases lay in between.

This clonotype was observed a handful of times. The gene calls are TRBV7-2 and TRBJ2-3; TRBD2 matches 8 bases. Germline trimming cut 5 bases from V and 1 base from J; bases unmatched to any gene: 8. The CDR3 runs 16 residues. The germline V gene encodes CDR1 SGHTA and CDR2 FQGNSA. The CDR3 bases are TGTGCCAGCAGCAGATCCGGGGGGGCCGGCACAGATACGCAGTATTTT. It is translated as CASSRSGGAGTDTQYF.

This chain connects TRBV20-1 to TRBJ1-1; tentatively, D is TRBD1 (6 bases). Germline V lookup: CDR1 DFQATT, CDR2 SNEGSKA (reference sequence). V was clipped by 3 bases and J by 1 base, with 15 bases between them. The CDR3 is 15 residues long. For the CDR3, the DNA is TGCAGTGCTAGCCCTAACAGGGCTTCGAACACTGAAGCTTTCTTT. This gives the protein CSASPNRASNTEAFF.

The chain links TRBV10-3 to TRBJ1-4; tentative D call: TRBD1 (6 bases). The V and J ends lost 6 bases and 0 bases respectively, with 11 bases between them. Germline V CDR1 and CDR2: ENHRY, SYGVKD. There are 15 residues in the CDR3. CDR3 coding DNA: TGTGCCATCAGGGCAGACAGGACAACTAATGAAAAACTGTTTTTT. Translated, it gives CAIRADRTTNEKLFF.

There are many counts of this clonotype. The chain employs TRBV5-1 and TRBJ1-1, with TRBD1 as a possible D gene (6 bases). The CDR3 totals 15 residues. The V gene lost 6 bases and the J gene lost 1 base, with 16 bases spanning the gap. Germline CDR1 and CDR2: SGHRS and YFSETQ. CDR3 region: CASTDSPDPNTEAFF. For the CDR3, the DNA is TGCGCCAGCACGGACAGTCCTGACCCGAACACTGAAGCTTTCTTT.

J is TRBJ2-3 and V is TRBV20-1, with D possibly being TRBD2 (7 bases). The CDR3 covers 16 residues. With 3 bases removed from V and 0 bases from J, the gap between germline ends came to 16 bases. From germline, CDR1 is DFQATT and CDR2 SNEGSKA (reference sequence). CDR3 sequence (DNA): TGCAGTGCTAGGGGGGGGGGACAAACTAGCACAGATACGCAGTATTTT. Translated, it gives CSARGGGQTSTDTQYF.